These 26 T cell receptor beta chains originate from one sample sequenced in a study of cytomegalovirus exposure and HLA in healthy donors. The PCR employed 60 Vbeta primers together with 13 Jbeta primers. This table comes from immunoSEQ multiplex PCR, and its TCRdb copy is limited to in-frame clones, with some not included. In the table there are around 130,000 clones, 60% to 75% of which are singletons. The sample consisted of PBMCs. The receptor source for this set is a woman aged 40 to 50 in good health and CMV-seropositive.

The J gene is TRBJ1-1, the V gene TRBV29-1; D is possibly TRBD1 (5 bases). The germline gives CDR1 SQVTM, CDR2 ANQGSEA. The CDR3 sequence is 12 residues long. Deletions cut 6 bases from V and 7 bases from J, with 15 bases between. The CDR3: CSVRRGGNEAFF. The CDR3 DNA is TGCAGCGTCCGCCGTGGGGGGAATGAAGCTTTCTTT. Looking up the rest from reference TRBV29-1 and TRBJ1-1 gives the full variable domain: SAVISQKPSRDICQRGTSLTIQCQVDSQVTMMFWYRQQPGQSLTLIATANQGSEATYESGFVIDKFPISRPNLTFSTLTVSNMSPEDSSIYLCSVRRGGNEAFFGQGTRLTVV.

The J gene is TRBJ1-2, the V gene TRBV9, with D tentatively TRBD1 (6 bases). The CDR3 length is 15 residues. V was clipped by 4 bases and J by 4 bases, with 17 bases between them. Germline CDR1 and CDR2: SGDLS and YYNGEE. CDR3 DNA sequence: TGTGCCAGCAGCCTCAGACAGGACGGTGTCTATGGCTACACCTTC. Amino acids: CASSLRQDGVYGYTF.

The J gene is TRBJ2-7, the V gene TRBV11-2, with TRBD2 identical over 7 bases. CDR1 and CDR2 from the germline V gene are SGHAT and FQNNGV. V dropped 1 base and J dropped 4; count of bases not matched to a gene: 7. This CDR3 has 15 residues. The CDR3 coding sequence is TGTGCCAGCAGCTTAGGCGCGGGGGTTGGATACGAGCAGTACTTC. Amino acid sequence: CASSLGAGVGYEQYF.

The CDR3: CASSLGTGFSNYGYTF. CDR3 in DNA: TGTGCCAGCAGCCTCGGGACAGGTTTTTCTAACTATGGCTACACCTTC. This sequence joins TRBV7-2 and TRBJ1-2, with 8 bases aligning to TRBD1. CDR3 length: 16 amino acids. CDR1 SGHTA and CDR2 FQGNSA come from the germline V gene. Losses at the gene ends were 5 bases for V and 0 bases for J; bases not matched to a gene: 8.

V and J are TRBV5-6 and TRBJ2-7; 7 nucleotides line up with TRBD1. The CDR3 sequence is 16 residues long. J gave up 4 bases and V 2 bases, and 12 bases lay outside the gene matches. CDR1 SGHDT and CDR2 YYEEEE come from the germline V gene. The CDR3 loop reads CASSFYGETGWYEQYF. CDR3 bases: TGTGCCAGCAGCTTCTACGGGGAGACAGGGTGGTACGAGCAGTACTTC.

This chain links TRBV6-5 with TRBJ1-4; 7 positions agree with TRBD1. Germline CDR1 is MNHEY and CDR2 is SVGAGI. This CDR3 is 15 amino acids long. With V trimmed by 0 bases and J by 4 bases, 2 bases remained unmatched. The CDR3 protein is CASSYSQGHNEKLFF. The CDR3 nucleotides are TGTGCCAGCAGTTACTCACAGGGGCATAATGAAAAACTGTTTTTT.

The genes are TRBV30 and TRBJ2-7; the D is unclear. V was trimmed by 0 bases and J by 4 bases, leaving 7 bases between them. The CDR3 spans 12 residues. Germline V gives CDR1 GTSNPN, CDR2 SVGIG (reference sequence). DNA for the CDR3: TGTGCCTGGAGTGTACACGTTTACGAGCAGTACTTC. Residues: CAWSVHVYEQYF. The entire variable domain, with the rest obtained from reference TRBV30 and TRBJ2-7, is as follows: SQTIHQWPATLVQPVGSPLSLECTVEGTSNPNLYWYRQAAGRGLQLLFYSVGIGQISSEVPQNLSASRPQDRQFILSSKKLLLSDSGFYLCAWSVHVYEQYFGPGTRLTVT.

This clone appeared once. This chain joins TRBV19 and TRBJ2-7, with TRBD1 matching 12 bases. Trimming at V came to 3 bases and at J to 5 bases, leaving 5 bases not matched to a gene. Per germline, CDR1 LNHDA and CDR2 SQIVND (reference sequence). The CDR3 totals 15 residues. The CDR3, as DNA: TGTGCCAGTAGTATGTCGGGACAGGGGGCCCACGAGCAGTACTTC. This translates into CASSMSGQGAHEQYF. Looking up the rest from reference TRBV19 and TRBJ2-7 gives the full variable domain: DGGITQSPKYLFRKEGQNVTLSCEQNLNHDAMYWYRQDPGQGLRLIYYSQIVNDFQKGDIAEGYSVSREKKESFPLTVTSAQKNPTAFYLCASSMSGQGAHEQYFGPGTRLTVT.

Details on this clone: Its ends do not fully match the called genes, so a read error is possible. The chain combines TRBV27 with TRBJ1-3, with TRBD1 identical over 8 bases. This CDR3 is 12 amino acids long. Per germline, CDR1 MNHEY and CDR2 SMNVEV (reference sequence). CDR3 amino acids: CASSSWTGPLLF. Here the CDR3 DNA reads TGTGCCAGCAGTTCTTGGACAGGGCCTCTCCTCTTT.

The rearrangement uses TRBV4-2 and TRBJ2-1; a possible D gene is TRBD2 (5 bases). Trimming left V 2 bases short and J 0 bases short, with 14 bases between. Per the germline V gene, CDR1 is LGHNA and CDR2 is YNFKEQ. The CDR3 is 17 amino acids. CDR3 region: CASSQWALGSSYNEQFF. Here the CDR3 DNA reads TGTGCCAGCAGCCAATGGGCATTGGGGAGCTCCTACAATGAGCAGTTCTTC.

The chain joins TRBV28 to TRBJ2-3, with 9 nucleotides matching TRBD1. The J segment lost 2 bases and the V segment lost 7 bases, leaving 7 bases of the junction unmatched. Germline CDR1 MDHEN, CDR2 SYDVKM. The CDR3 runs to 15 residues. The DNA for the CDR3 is TGTGCCAGCACCGGAGGGGACAGGGACACAGATACGCAGTATTTT. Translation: CASTGGDRDTDTQYF.

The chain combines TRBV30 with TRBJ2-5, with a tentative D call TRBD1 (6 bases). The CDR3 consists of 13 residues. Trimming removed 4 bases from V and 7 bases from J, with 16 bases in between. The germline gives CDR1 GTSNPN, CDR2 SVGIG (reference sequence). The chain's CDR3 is CAWNTDSSGTQYF. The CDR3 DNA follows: TGTGCCTGGAACACGGACAGCAGCGGGACCCAGTACTTC.

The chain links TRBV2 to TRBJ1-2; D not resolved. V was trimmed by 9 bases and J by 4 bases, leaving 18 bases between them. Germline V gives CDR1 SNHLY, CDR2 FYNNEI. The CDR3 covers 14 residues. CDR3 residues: CARKEGGGGYGYTF. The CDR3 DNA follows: TGTGCCAGAAAAGAGGGAGGTGGCGGCTATGGCTACACCTTC.

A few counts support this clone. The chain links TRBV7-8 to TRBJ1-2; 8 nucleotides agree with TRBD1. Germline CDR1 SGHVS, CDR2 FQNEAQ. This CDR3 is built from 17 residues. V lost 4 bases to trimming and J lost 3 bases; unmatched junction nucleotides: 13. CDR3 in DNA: TGTGCCAGCAGCTCCGGCGGGACAGGTACCATTTACTATGGCTACACCTTC. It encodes CASSSGGTGTIYYGYTF.

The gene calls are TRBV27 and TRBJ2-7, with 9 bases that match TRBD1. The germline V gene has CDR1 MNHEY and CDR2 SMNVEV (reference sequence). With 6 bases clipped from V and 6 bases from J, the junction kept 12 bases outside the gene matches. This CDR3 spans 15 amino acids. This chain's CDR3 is CASRPVRDRASEQYF. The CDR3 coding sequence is TGTGCCAGCAGACCCGTAAGGGACAGGGCTTCCGAGCAGTACTTC.

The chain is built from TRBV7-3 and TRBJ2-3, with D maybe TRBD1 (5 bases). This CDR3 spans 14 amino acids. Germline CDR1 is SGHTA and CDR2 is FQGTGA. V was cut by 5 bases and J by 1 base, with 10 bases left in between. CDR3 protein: CASSSGQRTDTQYF. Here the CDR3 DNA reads TGTGCCAGCAGCAGTGGACAACGCACAGATACGCAGTATTTT.

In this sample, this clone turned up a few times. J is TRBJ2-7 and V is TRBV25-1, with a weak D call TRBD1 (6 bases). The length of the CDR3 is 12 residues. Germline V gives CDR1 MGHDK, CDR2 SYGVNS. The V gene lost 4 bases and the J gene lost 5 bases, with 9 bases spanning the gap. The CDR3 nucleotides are TGTGCCAGCAGTGTTCAGGGGAACGAGCAGTACTTC. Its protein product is CASSVQGNEQYF.

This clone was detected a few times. In DNA form, the CDR3 reads TGTGCCACCAGCACCCTAGCGGGTGACTCCTACGAGCAGTACTTC. It encodes CATSTLAGDSYEQYF. V is TRBV15 and J is TRBJ2-7; 8 bases fit TRBD2. Looked up from germline, CDR1 is LNHNV and CDR2 is YYDKDF (reference sequence). CDR3 length: 15 residues. J was trimmed by 0 bases and V by 4 bases; bases with no gene match: 5.

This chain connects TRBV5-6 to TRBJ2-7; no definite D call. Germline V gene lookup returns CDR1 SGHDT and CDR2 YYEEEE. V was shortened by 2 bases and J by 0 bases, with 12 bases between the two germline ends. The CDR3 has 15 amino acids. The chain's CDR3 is CASSFGALSSYEQYF. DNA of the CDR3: TGTGCCAGCAGCTTCGGAGCCCTGAGCTCCTACGAGCAGTACTTC.

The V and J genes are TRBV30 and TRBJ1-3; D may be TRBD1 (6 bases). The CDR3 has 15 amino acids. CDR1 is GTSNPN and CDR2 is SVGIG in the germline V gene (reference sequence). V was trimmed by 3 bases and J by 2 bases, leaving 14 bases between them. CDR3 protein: CAWSRNRVAGNTIYF. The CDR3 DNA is TGTGCCTGGAGCCGCAACAGGGTTGCTGGAAACACCATATATTTT. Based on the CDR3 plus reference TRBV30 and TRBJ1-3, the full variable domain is SQTIHQWPATLVQPVGSPLSLECTVEGTSNPNLYWYRQAAGRGLQLLFYSVGIGQISSEVPQNLSASRPQDRQFILSSKKLLLSDSGFYLCAWSRNRVAGNTIYFGEGSWLTVV.

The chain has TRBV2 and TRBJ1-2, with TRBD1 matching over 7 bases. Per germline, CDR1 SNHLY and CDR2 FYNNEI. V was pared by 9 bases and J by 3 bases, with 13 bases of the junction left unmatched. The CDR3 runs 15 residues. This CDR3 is CAREPFGDSYYGYTF. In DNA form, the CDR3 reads TGTGCCAGGGAGCCCTTTGGGGACAGTTACTATGGCTACACCTTC.

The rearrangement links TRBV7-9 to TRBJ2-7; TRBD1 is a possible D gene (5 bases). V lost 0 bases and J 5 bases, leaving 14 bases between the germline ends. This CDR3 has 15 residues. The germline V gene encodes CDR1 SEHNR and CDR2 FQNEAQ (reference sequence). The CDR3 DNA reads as TGTGCCAGCAGCTTAGCTGGACAAGCTAGGGACGAGCAGTACTTC. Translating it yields CASSLAGQARDEQYF.

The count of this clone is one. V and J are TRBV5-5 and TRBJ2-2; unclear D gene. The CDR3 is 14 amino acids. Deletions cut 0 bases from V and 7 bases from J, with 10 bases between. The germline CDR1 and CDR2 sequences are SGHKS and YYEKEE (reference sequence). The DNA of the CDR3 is TGTGCCAGCAGCTTGGTAGTTGATCTCGGGGAGCTGTTTTTT. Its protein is CASSLVVDLGELFF.

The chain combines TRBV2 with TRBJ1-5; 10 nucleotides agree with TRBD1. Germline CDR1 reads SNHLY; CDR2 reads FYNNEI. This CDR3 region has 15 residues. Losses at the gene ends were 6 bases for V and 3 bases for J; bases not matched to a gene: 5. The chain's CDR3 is CASSRDRGYNQPQHF. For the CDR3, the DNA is TGTGCCAGCAGCCGGGACAGGGGATACAATCAGCCCCAGCATTTT.

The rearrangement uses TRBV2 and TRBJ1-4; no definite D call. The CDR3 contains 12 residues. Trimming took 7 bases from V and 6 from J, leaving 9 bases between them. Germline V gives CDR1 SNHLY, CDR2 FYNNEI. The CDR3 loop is CASTFEYEKLFF. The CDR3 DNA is TGTGCCAGCACTTTCGAGTATGAAAAACTGTTTTTT.

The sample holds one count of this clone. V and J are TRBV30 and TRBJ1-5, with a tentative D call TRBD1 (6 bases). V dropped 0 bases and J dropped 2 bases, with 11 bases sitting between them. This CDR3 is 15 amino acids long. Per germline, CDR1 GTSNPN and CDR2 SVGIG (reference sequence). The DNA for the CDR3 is TGTGCCTGGAGTGTACAGGGATCGGGCAATCAGCCCCAGCATTTT. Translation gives CAWSVQGSGNQPQHF.